The 23 T cell receptor beta chains reported below all come from one sample, sequenced in a study of OX40 agonist ivuxolimab in advanced cancers. Here immunoSEQ multiplex PCR was the method, and the copy in TCRdb shows in-frame clones only, minus some. Seen here are tens of thousands of clones, roughly 87% observed once, and the top ten hold around 10%. The sequencing used CD4+ or CD8+ T cells sorted from blood, collected in a trial of the OX40 agonist ivuxolimab. These receptors all come from an adult with an advanced solid tumor such as melanoma, head and neck, liver or kidney cancer.

This chain joins TRBV5-1 and TRBJ1-2, with a possible D match to TRBD1 (5 bases). The germline V gene encodes CDR1 SGHRS and CDR2 YFSETQ. The length of the CDR3 is 13 residues. The germline V and J ends were trimmed by 9 bases and 3 bases, with 15 bases remaining between them. CDR3 in DNA: TGCGCCACCCGTGCAGGGACGGACTATGGCTACACCTTC. Translating it yields CATRAGTDYGYTF.

V usage is TRBV15 and J usage is TRBJ2-2; a possible D gene is TRBD2 (5 bases). The CDR3 spans 16 residues. CDR1 LNHNV and CDR2 YYDKDF come from the germline V gene (reference sequence). Trimming removed 1 base from V and 5 bases from J, with 14 bases in between. The CDR3 sequence: CATSRGYVSGTGELFF. The CDR3 DNA is TGTGCCACCAGCAGAGGTTATGTGAGCGGAACCGGGGAGCTGTTTTTT.

This clone was observed once. The DNA for the CDR3 is TGTGCCAGCAGCGTAGGTGACGGTCTTGGTGGCTACACCTTC. Protein product: CASSVGDGLGGYTF. The chain recombines TRBV9 with TRBJ1-2; D uncertain. The germline V gene encodes CDR1 SGDLS and CDR2 YYNGEE. This CDR3 has 14 residues. V shed 0 bases and J shed 7 bases, with 13 bases lying between them.

The chain employs TRBV29-1 and TRBJ2-3; D is perhaps TRBD1 (6 bases). V dropped 3 bases and J dropped 5 bases, with 9 bases sitting between them. This CDR3 has 12 amino acids. Per germline, CDR1 SQVTM and CDR2 ANQGSEA. The CDR3 DNA reads as TGCAGCGTTGAGTTAGGGGGAGATACGCAGTATTTT. Protein product: CSVELGGDTQYF.

The chain couples TRBV2 to TRBJ2-3; the match to TRBD2 covers 9 bases. The CDR3 totals 15 residues. The germline V gene encodes CDR1 SNHLY and CDR2 FYNNEI. J lost 6 bases, V lost 4 bases, and 8 bases had no gene match. The CDR3 is CASSAGSGGADTQYF. CDR3 DNA sequence: TGTGCCAGCAGTGCTGGTAGCGGGGGTGCGGATACGCAGTATTTT.

This chain uses TRBV6-5 with TRBJ1-6; the match to TRBD1 covers 10 bases. This CDR3 spans 15 amino acids. Germline V gene sequence: CDR1 MNHEY, CDR2 SVGAGI. V lost 7 bases to trimming and J lost 4 bases; unmatched junction nucleotides: 4. In nucleotides, the CDR3 is TGTGCCAGCAATCTGGACAGGGGGTATAATTCACCCCTCCACTTT. Its protein product is CASNLDRGYNSPLHF.

The chain links TRBV6-5 to TRBJ2-6; no reliable D call. From germline, CDR1 is MNHEY and CDR2 SVGAGI. The CDR3 spans 13 residues. The germline V and J ends were trimmed by 8 bases and 0 bases, with 5 bases remaining between them. The DNA of the CDR3 is TGTGCCAGCCAGATCTCTGGGGCCAACGTCCTGACTTTC. The encoded protein is CASQISGANVLTF.

The V gene is TRBV19, the J gene TRBJ2-3, with 10 nucleotides matching TRBD2. The junction had 5 bases not matched to a gene; V was cut back by 5 bases and J by 0 bases. This CDR3 region has 16 residues. CDR1 and CDR2 from the germline V gene are LNHDA and SQIVND (reference sequence). The CDR3 region is CASSSRTSGSTDTQYF. CDR3 coding DNA: TGTGCCAGTAGTTCGCGGACTAGCGGTAGCACAGATACGCAGTATTTT. Filled out from reference TRBV19 and TRBJ2-3, the complete variable domain reads DGGITQSPKYLFRKEGQNVTLSCEQNLNHDAMYWYRQDPGQGLRLIYYSQIVNDFQKGDIAEGYSVSREKKESFPLTVTSAQKNPTAFYLCASSSRTSGSTDTQYFGPGTRLTVL.

The V call is TRBV7-2, the J call TRBJ2-7; 12 bases are shared with TRBD2. This CDR3 comprises 16 residues. Germline V CDR1 and CDR2: SGHTA, FQGNSA. With V trimmed by 5 bases and J by 6 bases, 11 bases remained unmatched. CDR3 region: CASSPRTSGVSGEQYF. The CDR3 coding sequence is TGTGCCAGCAGCCCTCGGACTAGCGGGGTCTCAGGCGAGCAGTACTTC.

J is TRBJ2-5 and V is TRBV5-1; D unclear. This CDR3 is 15 amino acids long. V was clipped by 2 bases and J by 5 bases, with 16 bases between them. Germline V CDR1 and CDR2: SGHRS, YFSETQ. The CDR3 DNA reads as TGCGCCAGCAGCTTTCAGACCTCCGTGGGGGAGACCCAGTACTTC. Translating gives CASSFQTSVGETQYF.

The chain has TRBV5-6 and TRBJ1-2; 7 bases are shared with TRBD1. J was trimmed by 4 bases and V by 3 bases; bases with no gene match: 3. This CDR3 is built from 13 residues. Germline values: CDR1 SGHDT, CDR2 YYEEEE. CDR3 sequence (DNA): TGTGCCAGCAGCTCGGGACAGTCCTATGGCTACACCTTC. Translation gives CASSSGQSYGYTF.

The CDR3 spells CASSPQTSGTYEQYF. The CDR3 DNA sequence: TGTGCCAGCAGCCCCCAGACTAGCGGCACCTACGAGCAGTACTTC. The rearrangement uses TRBV9 and TRBJ2-7; 9 nucleotides line up with TRBD2. This CDR3 is 15 amino acids long. V was clipped by 4 bases and J by 2 bases; unmatched bases: 7. From germline, CDR1 is SGDLS and CDR2 YYNGEE.

V is TRBV10-1 and J is TRBJ2-1; D possibly uses TRBD1 or TRBD2 (5 bases each). The CDR3 is made up of 11 amino acids. The germline V and J ends were trimmed by 4 bases and 12 bases, with 10 bases remaining between them. Germline loops: CDR1 WNHNN, CDR2 SYGVQD (reference sequence). CDR3 sequence (DNA): TGCGCCAGCAGTGGACTGGGACGGCAGTTCTTC. This encodes CASSGLGRQFF.

The rearrangement links TRBV6-4 to TRBJ1-5; no clear D. Germline lookup yields CDR1 MRHNA and CDR2 SNTAGT. This CDR3 comprises 13 residues. Trimming removed 4 bases at V and 9 bases at J, with 13 bases between. CDR3 region: CASSAWQVGPQHF. CDR3 nucleotide sequence: TGTGCCAGCAGTGCGTGGCAGGTGGGGCCCCAGCATTTT.

This chain connects TRBV28 to TRBJ1-2; 8 bases match TRBD1. The CDR3 is 15 residues long. Trimming removed 3 bases from V and 5 bases from J; junction bases left unmatched: 8. CDR1 and CDR2 from the germline V gene are MDHEN and SYDVKM. The CDR3 reads CASSFLDTGGYGYTF. The CDR3 bases are TGTGCCAGCAGTTTTCTAGACACAGGGGGTTATGGCTACACCTTC.

J is TRBJ1-6 and V is TRBV27; D gene ambiguous. V lost 3 bases and J 14 bases, leaving 14 bases between the germline ends. Germline-derived CDR1 and CDR2 are MNHEY and SMNVEV (reference sequence). CDR3 length: 13 amino acids. This CDR3 is CASSFDRERALHF. The CDR3 nucleotides are TGTGCCAGCAGTTTCGACCGGGAGAGGGCCCTCCACTTT.

This clone has only one observation. The rearrangement links TRBV11-2 to TRBJ2-7, with 8 bases matching TRBD2. J gave up 2 bases and V 5 bases, and 8 bases lay outside the gene matches. The CDR3 has 15 residues. Germline CDR1 is SGHAT and CDR2 is FQNNGV. The CDR3 loop is CASSPRLASTYEQYF. CDR3 nucleotides: TGTGCCAGCAGCCCCCGACTAGCGTCAACCTACGAGCAGTACTTC.

J is TRBJ2-3 and V is TRBV11-2; D remains ambiguous. The CDR3 spans 16 residues. The V gene lost 6 bases and the J gene lost 4 bases, with 20 bases spanning the gap. The germline CDR1 and CDR2 sequences are SGHAT and FQNNGV. CDR3 sequence (DNA): TGTGCCAGCAGTCTCCTCGGGCCCTTCCACCCAGATACGCAGTATTTT. Encoded protein: CASSLLGPFHPDTQYF.

The J gene is TRBJ2-2, the V gene TRBV11-3; D is tentatively TRBD1 or TRBD2 (6 bases each). Germline V gene data show CDR1 as SGHNT and CDR2 as YENEEA. The CDR3 runs to 14 residues. Trimming stripped 3 bases from V and 7 bases from J, with 12 bases between. CDR3 in amino acids: CASSLGARGGELFF. The CDR3 bases are TGTGCCAGCAGCTTGGGGGCGCGGGGCGGGGAGCTGTTTTTT.

The chain links TRBV5-5 to TRBJ2-7; D might be TRBD1 or TRBD2, each matching 5 bases. This CDR3 is 15 amino acids long. Germline V gives CDR1 SGHKS, CDR2 YYEKEE (reference sequence). Trimming took 1 base from V and 4 from J, leaving 15 bases between them. CDR3 region: CASSLQAVRVYEQYF. The CDR3, as DNA: TGTGCCAGCAGCTTGCAAGCGGTCAGGGTTTACGAGCAGTACTTC.

This clone is a singleton in its sample. The gene calls are TRBV6-1 and TRBJ2-7; 7 positions agree with TRBD1. Germline V lookup: CDR1 MNHNS, CDR2 SASEGT. The V and J ends lost 6 bases and 2 bases, in that order; junction bases with no gene match: 4. CDR3 size: 13 residues. The CDR3 reads CASSHRGPYEQYF. CDR3 bases: TGTGCCAGCAGCCACAGGGGTCCCTACGAGCAGTACTTC.

The chain couples TRBV6-6 to TRBJ2-4, with 8 bases aligning to TRBD1. The CDR3 contains 16 residues. Germline CDR1 and CDR2: MNHNY and SVGAGI (reference sequence). V lost 5 bases to trimming and J lost 6 bases; unmatched junction nucleotides: 12. The DNA for the CDR3 is TGTGCCAGCAGTCGAGAGCCGACAGGGGTGAGAAACATTCAGTACTTC. It yields the protein CASSREPTGVRNIQYF.

J is TRBJ2-2 and V is TRBV2; no firm D call. The CDR3 loop spans 13 amino acids. The ends were cut back, 8 bases at V and 2 bases at J, with 9 bases in the middle. Germline CDR1 SNHLY, CDR2 FYNNEI. This chain's CDR3 is CASGRLNTGELFF. The DNA for the CDR3 is TGTGCCAGCGGACGGCTAAACACCGGGGAGCTGTTTTTT.